This is a list of T cell receptor beta chains from one sample in a study of T cells in Graves' hyperthyroidism and ophthalmopathy. TCRdb re-called the multiplex PCR reads with MiXCR, one entry per CDR3 protein. The data hold roughly 640,000 distinct CDR3 sequences, with 15% to 20% observed a single time. Sequenced: blood. These receptors originate from a woman aged 40-49 years with Graves' ophthalmopathy. CDR3s include the opening cysteine and the closing phenylalanine or tryptophan. Each record gives: D gene, V gene, J gene, CDR3 protein. A D gene is named only where the DNA matches it firmly.

D: .; V: TRBV7-9; J: TRBJ2-7; CDR3: CASSEDSRGPEQYF
D: .; V: TRBV11-2; J: TRBJ2-1; CDR3: CASTRGYEQFF
D: TRBD2; V: TRBV7-9; J: TRBJ2-5; CDR3: CASSRTSGIETQYF
D: TRBD2; V: TRBV11-2; J: TRBJ2-5; CDR3: CASSSHQTSGEETQYF
D: TRBD1; V: TRBV4-1; J: TRBJ1-5; CDR3: CASSQDQSTGGINQPQHF
D: TRBD2; V: TRBV7-8; J: TRBJ2-3; CDR3: CASSLGGGSDTQYF
D: .; V: TRBV10-3; J: TRBJ1-6; CDR3: CAISPGGSSYNSPLHF
D: .; V: TRBV5-8; J: TRBJ2-6; CDR3: CASSSTVYSGANVLTF
D: TRBD2; V: TRBV20-1; J: TRBJ2-1; CDR3: CSAYGTSGIPIYNEQFF
D: .; V: TRBV11-3; J: TRBJ1-1; CDR3: CASSLDKTDKTDTEAFF
D: .; V: TRBV5-4; J: TRBJ2-7; CDR3: CASSLARAQQYF
D: .; V: TRBV30; J: TRBJ1-2; CDR3: CAWSVRQFPTYGYTF
D: TRBD2; V: TRBV20-1; J: TRBJ2-1; CDR3: CSERGREGGNGQFF
D: .; V: TRBV15; J: TRBJ1-5; CDR3: CATSGGSSNQPQHF
D: TRBD2; V: TRBV27; J: TRBJ2-3; CDR3: CASSPSRLAGAGDTQYF
D: .; V: TRBV2; J: TRBJ1-6; CDR3: CASSEVGVNNSPLHF
D: TRBD1; V: TRBV7-9; J: TRBJ1-5; CDR3: CASSLVTGTVNQPQHF
D: .; V: TRBV11-2; J: TRBJ2-3; CDR3: CASRPTHGADTQYF
D: .; V: TRBV2; J: TRBJ2-5; CDR3: CASSEGAPSGKTQYF
D: .; V: TRBV30; J: TRBJ1-6; CDR3: CAWDRKNSPLHF
D: .; V: TRBV3-1; J: TRBJ1-2; CDR3: CASSASETNYGYTF
D: .; V: TRBV6-1; J: TRBJ1-2; CDR3: CASSETGTYGYTF
D: .; V: TRBV11-2; J: TRBJ2-5; CDR3: CASSTKEAQYF
D: TRBD2; V: TRBV20-1; J: TRBJ2-3; CDR3: CSASRLAGGSDTQYF
D: TRBD2; V: TRBV7-2; J: TRBJ2-3; CDR3: CASRRPGLVSTDTQYF
D: .; V: TRBV6-1; J: TRBJ1-2; CDR3: CASKDEGAVGYTF
D: .; V: TRBV3-1; J: TRBJ2-7; CDR3: CASSRSVVYEQYF
D: .; V: TRBV7-7; J: TRBJ2-5; CDR3: CASSLAGRYETQYF
D: TRBD2; V: TRBV2; J: TRBJ2-5; CDR3: CASSYSGSGGETQYF
D: .; V: TRBV12-3/TRBV12-4; J: TRBJ1-2; CDR3: CASSLQGAGRYGYTF
D: .; V: TRBV12-3/TRBV12-4; J: TRBJ1-2; CDR3: CASSSPGHLSGYTF
D: .; V: TRBV5-5; J: TRBJ1-1; CDR3: CASSPTTTGTGAFF
D: .; V: TRBV20-1; J: TRBJ2-3; CDR3: CSAPQIRVGDTQYF
D: .; V: TRBV20-1; J: TRBJ1-6; CDR3: CSARVQGNSYNSPLHF
D: .; V: TRBV7-9; J: TRBJ2-7; CDR3: CASSLSGSQYEQYF
D: .; V: TRBV5-1; J: TRBJ2-1; CDR3: CASSLVRDEQFF
D: TRBD2; V: TRBV11-2; J: TRBJ2-3; CDR3: CASSLVWTSGRRTDTQYF
D: TRBD2; V: TRBV7-2; J: TRBJ2-3; CDR3: CASSSSGGLTDTQYF
D: .; V: TRBV28; J: TRBJ1-1; CDR3: CASSVQGRDTEAFF
D: .; V: TRBV3-1; J: TRBJ2-1; CDR3: CASSQEQREQFF
D: TRBD2; V: TRBV2; J: TRBJ2-3; CDR3: CAIGGVGDTQYF
D: .; V: TRBV11-2; J: TRBJ2-1; CDR3: CASSLDSNNEQFF
D: TRBD2; V: TRBV29-1; J: TRBJ2-5; CDR3: CSVVGHGGSQQETQYF
D: TRBD2; V: TRBV20-1; J: TRBJ2-1; CDR3: CSAREGLAGDEQFF
D: .; V: TRBV6-2/TRBV6-3; J: TRBJ1-3; CDR3: CASSYSGSSGNTIYF
D: .; V: TRBV19; J: TRBJ2-2; CDR3: CASNSGTRAGELFF
D: TRBD1; V: TRBV14; J: TRBJ2-4; CDR3: CASSKGMKKGQGGNIQYF
D: TRBD1; V: TRBV28; J: TRBJ2-6; CDR3: CASSLYRDRGSSGANVLTF
D: TRBD1; V: TRBV7-9; J: TRBJ1-2; CDR3: CASSLGQGFGYTF
D: .; V: TRBV28; J: TRBJ1-4; CDR3: CASSLYPGNEKLFF
D: .; V: TRBV6-1; J: TRBJ2-1; CDR3: CASSEFGGAQYNEQFF